This T cell receptor beta chain was documented in a study of T cell changes during pregnancy in multiple sclerosis. Method: immunoSEQ multiplex PCR; TCRdb's copy keeps in-frame clones and lacks some. This table holds approximately 120,000 clones, around 97% found once. The sample consisted of peripheral blood, taken after pregnancy. This receptor was taken from a female donor with multiple sclerosis, enrolled in a pregnancy study.

This CDR3 is CASSQLLAGGASTQYF. The CDR3 DNA follows: TGCGCCAGCAGTCAACTACTAGCGGGAGGAGCTAGTACGCAGTATTTT. The chain has TRBV23-1 and TRBJ2-3; 12 positions agree with TRBD2. TRBV23-1 is an ORF for which the function is uncertain. The trim removed 2 bases at V and 8 bases at J, leaving 8 bases unmatched. The CDR3 spans 16 residues.